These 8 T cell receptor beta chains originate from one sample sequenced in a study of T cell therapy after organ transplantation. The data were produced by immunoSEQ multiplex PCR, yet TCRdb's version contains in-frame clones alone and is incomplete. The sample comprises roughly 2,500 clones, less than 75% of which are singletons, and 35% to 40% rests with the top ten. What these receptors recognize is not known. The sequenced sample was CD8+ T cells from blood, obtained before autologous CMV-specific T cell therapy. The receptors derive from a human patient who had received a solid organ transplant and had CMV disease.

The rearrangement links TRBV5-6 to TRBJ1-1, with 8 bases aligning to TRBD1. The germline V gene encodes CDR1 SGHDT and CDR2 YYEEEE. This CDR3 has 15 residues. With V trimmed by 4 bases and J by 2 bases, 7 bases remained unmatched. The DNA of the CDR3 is TGTGCCAGCAGCCGGCCCGGGACAGGTAACACTGAAGCTTTCTTT. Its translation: CASSRPGTGNTEAFF.

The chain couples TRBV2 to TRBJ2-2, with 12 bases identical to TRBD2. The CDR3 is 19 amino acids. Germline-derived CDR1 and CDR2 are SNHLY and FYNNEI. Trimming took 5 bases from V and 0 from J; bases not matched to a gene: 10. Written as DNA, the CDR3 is TGTGCCAGCAGTACCTCGGGACTAGCGGGCGCCACGAACACCGGGGAGCTGTTTTTT. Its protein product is CASSTSGLAGATNTGELFF.

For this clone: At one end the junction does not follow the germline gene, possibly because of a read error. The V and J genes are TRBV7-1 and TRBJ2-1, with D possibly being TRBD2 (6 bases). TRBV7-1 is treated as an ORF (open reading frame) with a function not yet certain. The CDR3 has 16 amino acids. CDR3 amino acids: CASSPGQRASYNEQFF. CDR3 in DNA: TGCGCCAGCAGCCCGGGCCAGCGGGCCTCCTACAATGAGCAGTTCTTC.

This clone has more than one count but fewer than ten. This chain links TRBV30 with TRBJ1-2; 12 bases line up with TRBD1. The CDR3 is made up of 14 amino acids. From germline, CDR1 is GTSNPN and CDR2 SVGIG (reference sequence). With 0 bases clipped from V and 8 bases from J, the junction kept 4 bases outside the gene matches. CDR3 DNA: TGTGCCTGGAGTGTAGGGACAGGGGGCCTAGGCTACACCTTC. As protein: CAWSVGTGGLGYTF.

The CDR3 loop is CASSQRTNSYEQYF. The CDR3, as DNA: TGCGCCAGCAGCCAACGGACTAACTCCTACGAGCAGTACTTC. This sequence joins TRBV4-1 and TRBJ2-7, with D possibly being TRBD2 (6 bases). This CDR3 is built from 14 residues. In germline, CDR1 is MGHRA, CDR2 YSYEKL. V was cut by 2 bases and J by 0 bases, with 8 bases left in between.

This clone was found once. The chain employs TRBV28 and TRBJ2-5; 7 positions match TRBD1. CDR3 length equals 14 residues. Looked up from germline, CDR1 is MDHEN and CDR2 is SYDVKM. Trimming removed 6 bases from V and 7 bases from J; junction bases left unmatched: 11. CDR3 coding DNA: TGTGCCAGCAGCTTCCACAGGGGCCTTGGGACCCAGTACTTC. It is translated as CASSFHRGLGTQYF.

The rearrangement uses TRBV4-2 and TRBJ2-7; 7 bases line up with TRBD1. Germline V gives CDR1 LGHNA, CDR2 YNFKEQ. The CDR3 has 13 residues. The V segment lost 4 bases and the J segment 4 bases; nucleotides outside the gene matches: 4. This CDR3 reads CASSPRGSYEQYF. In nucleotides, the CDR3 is TGTGCCAGCAGCCCCAGGGGGAGTTACGAGCAGTACTTC.

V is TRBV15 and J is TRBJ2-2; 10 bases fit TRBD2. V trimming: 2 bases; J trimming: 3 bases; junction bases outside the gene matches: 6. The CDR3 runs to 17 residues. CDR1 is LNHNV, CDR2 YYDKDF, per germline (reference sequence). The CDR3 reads CATSRPSGRADTGELFF. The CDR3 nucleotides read TGTGCCACCAGCAGACCAAGCGGGAGGGCCGACACCGGGGAGCTGTTTTTT.